This T cell receptor (beta chain) was found in a study of response to subunit inactivated influenza vaccine (dated by TCRdb to the late 2010s). For the study in its entirety: Deep quantitative profiling of the T cell receptor repertoire was used in the study to follow responses to a trivalent subunit inactivated influenza vaccine.

General conclusions and limits of the study: It was suggested by the authors that each seasonal influenza vaccination may recruit only a limited number of new T cells.

Receptor libraries were prepared by RT-PCR. TCRdb lists the instrument as Illumina HiSeq 2500. TCRdb applied fastp at Q25 and MiXCR to the public reads, then kept only in-frame beta chains. Identical CDR3 protein sequences are pooled into one entry, listed with their most common genes and DNA. This sample comprises around 480,000 distinct CDR3 sequences, approximately 15% of them detected only once. Of the sample, approximately 3% is held by the ten largest clones. In its sample, this clonotype was seen a few times. Its antigen target is currently unknown. Base-call qualities are not available, and no considerably larger clone is one nucleotide away. CDR1 and CDR2 are drawn from the germline V gene: ENHRY, SYGVKD. V and J are trimmed by 6 bases and 5 bases, and the gene matches miss 12 bases of the junction. There are 16 amino acids in the CDR3, from cysteine to phenylalanine inclusive. Just CDR3 DNA is preserved here, 48 bases in frame from base 1.

The TCR comes from a man between 50 and 75 years old who received an inactivated influenza vaccine. Donor details come from another sample of the same person, matched by shared clones. The sequenced sample was CD4+ T cells sorted from PBMCs, obtained less than 30 months after vaccination. The chain was built from TRBV10-3 and TRBJ2-7; 11 nucleotides in the junction match TRBD2. Here the CDR3 is given as CAIRERLAGFNDEQYF. The nucleotide sequence is TGTGCCATCAGGGAGCGACTAGCGGGGTTTAACGACGAGCAGTACTTC.